This T cell receptor beta chain derives from a study of blood T cell repertoires in COVID-19. Looking at the study overall: The United States, Italy and Spain supplied acute and convalescent COVID-19 samples. Sources were T cells, B-cell-depleted T cells, or PBMCs; the material itself was cDNA or gDNA.

This clone was detected only a few times. Authors' processing steps: Amplifying reference gene primers gave estimates of nucleated cell counts. The table came from immunoSEQ multiplex PCR; TCRdb's copy has only in-frame clones and leaves some out. The DNA was the basis for D and trimming; V, J and clone size are from that table. The repertoire consists of some 320,000 clones, with over 85% occurring once and the leading ten covering over 8.5%. A Seattle source enrolled patients during active infection and followed them longitudinally. V lost 5 bases and J 6 bases, leaving 15 bases between the germline ends. CDR1 and CDR2 from the germline V gene are SGDLS and YYNGEE. The CDR3 has 13 amino acids.

J is TRBJ2-7 and V is TRBV9; D gene unclear. The sequence was collected from a woman in her twenties or thirties with COVID-19, enrolled during active disease. What was sequenced was peripheral blood. For the CDR3, the DNA is TGTGCCAGCAGTACCCATTCTACGTCCGAGCAGTACTTC. Translated: CASSTHSTSEQYF.